A single sample gave rise to the 13 T cell receptor beta chains below, sequenced in a study of T cells in women clearing cervical HPV infection. Generated by immunoSEQ multiplex PCR, the TCRdb table keeps only in-frame clones and is missing some. Its table records roughly 48,000 clones. Input material: blood buffy coat. These receptors all stem from a woman between 18 and 75 years old with a cervical HPV16 infection that either progressed to CIN3+ or cleared (not recorded which).

Of note for this clone: Coverage ceases 3 residues before the CDR3 finishes, and the germline J gene fills in the end. The V call is TRBV10-3, the J call TRBJ2-1; TRBD2 matches 14 bases. Unmatched junction bases numbered 8, after V lost 3 bases and J lost 7 bases. Germline assignment: CDR1 ENHRY and CDR2 SYGVKD. The CDR3 has 17 residues. CDR3 sequence reads: CAISDPGLAGGGNEQFF. The sequenced CDR3 bases are TGTGCCATCAGTGACCCTGGACTAGCGGGGGGCGGGAATGAG.

Remarks on this clone: The read gets to within 3 residues of the CDR3 end, and the germline J gene fills in the rest. The chain links TRBV20-1 to TRBJ2-3, with a weak D call TRBD1 (5 bases). The CDR3 is made up of 15 amino acids. Germline V gives CDR1 DFQATT, CDR2 SNEGSKA (reference sequence). Trimming took off 6 bases at V and 1 base at J, with 17 bases between the two ends. CDR3 bases read: TGCAGTGCCCGTCTCCCGCAGGGCCGCACAGATACG. Amino acid sequence: CSARLPQGRTDT. The CDR3 as a whole reads CSARLPQGRTDTQYF.

Worth noting for this clone: The CDR3 end falls 3 residues outside the read, so it is completed with the germline J gene. This chain uses TRBV27 with TRBJ1-1; no firm D call. V lost 4 bases and J 1 base, leaving 13 bases between the germline ends. Germline assignment: CDR1 MNHEY and CDR2 SMNVEV (reference sequence). This CDR3 is built from 15 residues. The CDR3: CASSSFRGSNTEAFF. The sequenced part of the CDR3 DNA is TGTGCCAGCAGTTCGTTCCGAGGTTCGAACACTGAA.

Comments on this clone: The read finishes 3 residues shy of the CDR3 end, and the germline J gene is used to complete it. The gene calls are TRBV7-6 and TRBJ1-5; tentatively, D is TRBD1 (5 bases). Trimming removed 1 base from V and 5 bases from J, with 12 bases in between. Germline-derived CDR1 and CDR2 are SGHVS and FNYEAQ. This CDR3 spans 15 amino acids. CDR3 region: CASSLGGGADQPQHF. The part of the CDR3 DNA that was read is TGTGCCAGCAGCTTAGGAGGAGGGGCCGATCAGCCC.

With regard to this clone: The CDR3 end falls 3 residues outside the read, so it is completed with the germline J gene. J is TRBJ1-4 and V is TRBV29-1; TRBD1 is a possible D gene (6 bases). The CDR3 extends over 14 amino acids. Trimming stripped 1 base from V and 5 bases from J, with 11 bases between. Germline V gives CDR1 SQVTM, CDR2 ANQGSEA. The CDR3 sequence is CSVEAPDSNEKLFF. The CDR3 DNA, read in part, is TGCAGCGTTGAAGCCCCGGACAGCAATGAAAAA.

The CDR3 spells CASSPGGPYEQYF. CDR3 DNA, as far as it was read: TGTGCCAGTAGCCCAGGGGGGCCCTACGAG. The V and J genes are TRBV19 and TRBJ2-7, with D perhaps TRBD1 (7 bases). The read ends 3 residues before the CDR3 terminus; that terminus is restored from the germline J gene. Trimming shortened V by 6 bases and J by 2 bases, and 11 bases separated the two germline ends. Germline CDR1 LNHDA, CDR2 SQIVND (reference sequence). This CDR3 is built from 13 residues.

On this clone: The read ends 3 residues early relative to the CDR3; the germline J gene fills the gap. This sequence joins TRBV7-6 and TRBJ1-1, with 8 bases identical to TRBD1. This CDR3 spans 16 amino acids. Germline CDR1 and CDR2: SGHVS and FNYEAQ. The ends lost 0 bases at V and 3 bases at J; junction bases unmatched: 6. CDR3 DNA (partial): TGTGCCAGCAGCTTAGCGCACGGGACAGGCTACACTGAA. The encoded protein is CASSLAHGTGYTE. The full-length CDR3 reads as CASSLAHGTGYTEAFF.

As regards this clone: The DNA ends 3 residues before the CDR3 does, and the rest of the CDR3 is filled in from the germline J gene. The chain carries TRBV19 and TRBJ2-1; a possible D gene is TRBD2 (5 bases). The V gene lost 5 bases and the J gene lost 4 bases, with 15 bases spanning the gap. The germline V gene encodes CDR1 LNHDA and CDR2 SQIVND (reference sequence). The CDR3 extends over 15 amino acids. The CDR3 loop reads CASSSGGPLYNEQFF. The CDR3 DNA, read in part, is TGTGCCAGTAGTTCCGGCGGGCCCCTATACAATGAG. The whole variable domain, filled in from reference TRBV19 and TRBJ2-1, reads DGGITQSPKYLFRKEGQNVTLSCEQNLNHDAMYWYRQDPGQGLRLIYYSQIVNDFQKGDIAEGYSVSREKKESFPLTVTSAQKNPTAFYLCASSSGGPLYNEQFFGPGTRLTVL.

For this clone: The sequenced fragment ends 3 residues before the CDR3 boundary, so the rest is inferred from the germline J gene. The chain is built from TRBV5-1 and TRBJ2-7; 8 bases are a match to TRBD1. V gave up 0 bases and J gave up 2 bases; unmatched junction bases: 7. Germline lookup yields CDR1 SGHRS and CDR2 YFSETQ. The CDR3 sequence is 16 residues long. CDR3 amino acids: CASSLALGTGPYEQYF. Partial CDR3 DNA: TGCGCCAGCAGCTTGGCCCTCGGGACAGGCCCCTACGAG.

Points on this clone: The observed sequence ends 3 residues before the CDR3 terminus, with the missing tail filled in from the germline J gene. The chain carries TRBV5-1 and TRBJ2-1; 7 nucleotides agree with TRBD2. This CDR3 has 14 residues. Germline V gene data show CDR1 as SGHRS and CDR2 as YFSETQ. V shed 4 bases and J 4 bases; nucleotides not matched to a gene: 5. CDR3 in amino acids: CASSAGLIYNEQFF. CDR3 DNA (partial): TGCGCCAGCAGCGCGGGACTAATTTACAATGAG.

About this clone: The read halts 3 residues ahead of the CDR3 end, with the missing end drawn from the germline J gene. V and J are TRBV10-3 and TRBJ1-3, with 7 bases lining up with TRBD1. The length of the CDR3 is 13 residues. The J segment lost 3 bases and the V segment lost 7 bases, leaving 3 bases of the junction unmatched. Per germline, CDR1 ENHRY and CDR2 SYGVKD. The CDR3 loop is CAITQGVGNTIYF. CDR3 DNA (partial): TGTGCCATCACGCAGGGGGTTGGAAACACC.

Turning to this clone: The read comes to an end 3 residues before the CDR3 does, leaving the germline J gene to fill in the end. The genes are TRBV10-3 and TRBJ2-6, with a weak D call TRBD2 (5 bases). The V gene's germline CDR1 is ENHRY and CDR2 SYGVKD. CDR3 length: 20 residues. V gave up 0 bases and J gave up 2 bases, with 20 bases separating them. The CDR3 sequence is CAISESGLRGTLPGANVLTF. Partial CDR3 DNA: TGTGCCATCAGTGAGTCCGGACTCCGGGGAACACTACCTGGGGCCAACGTC.

To note about this clone: The read gets to within 3 residues of the CDR3 end, and the germline J gene fills in the rest. The V and J genes are TRBV28 and TRBJ1-1, with TRBD1 as a possible D gene (5 bases). The CDR3 has 12 residues. CDR1 is MDHEN, CDR2 SYDVKM, per germline. The CDR3 protein is CASSLRPGKAFF. Incomplete CDR3 DNA: TGTGCCAGCAGTTTACGGCCAGGGAAG.